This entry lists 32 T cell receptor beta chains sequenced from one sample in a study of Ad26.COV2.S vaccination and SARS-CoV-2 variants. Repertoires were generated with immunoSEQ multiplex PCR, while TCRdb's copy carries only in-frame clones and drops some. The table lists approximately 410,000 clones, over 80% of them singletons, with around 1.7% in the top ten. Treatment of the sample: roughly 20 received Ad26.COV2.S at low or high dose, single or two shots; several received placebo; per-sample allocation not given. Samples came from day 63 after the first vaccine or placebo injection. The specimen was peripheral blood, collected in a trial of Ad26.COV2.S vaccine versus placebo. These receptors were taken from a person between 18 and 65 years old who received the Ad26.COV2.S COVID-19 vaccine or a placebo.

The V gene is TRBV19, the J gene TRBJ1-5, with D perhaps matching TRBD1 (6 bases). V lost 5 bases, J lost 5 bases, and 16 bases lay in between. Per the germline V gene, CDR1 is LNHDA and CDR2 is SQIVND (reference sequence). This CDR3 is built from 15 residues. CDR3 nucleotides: TGTGCCAGTAGTCACAGGGTAAGGGGAGATCAGCCCCAGCATTTT. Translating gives CASSHRVRGDQPQHF. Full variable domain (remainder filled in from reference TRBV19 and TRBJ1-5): DGGITQSPKYLFRKEGQNVTLSCEQNLNHDAMYWYRQDPGQGLRLIYYSQIVNDFQKGDIAEGYSVSREKKESFPLTVTSAQKNPTAFYLCASSHRVRGDQPQHFGDGTRLSIL.

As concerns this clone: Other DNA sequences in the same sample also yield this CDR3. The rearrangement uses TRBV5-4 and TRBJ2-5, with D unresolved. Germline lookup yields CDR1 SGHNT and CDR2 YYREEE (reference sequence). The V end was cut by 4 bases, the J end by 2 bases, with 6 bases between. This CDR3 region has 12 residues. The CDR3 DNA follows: TGTGCCAGCAGCCTCCCACAAGAGACCCAGTACTTC. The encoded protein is CASSLPQETQYF.

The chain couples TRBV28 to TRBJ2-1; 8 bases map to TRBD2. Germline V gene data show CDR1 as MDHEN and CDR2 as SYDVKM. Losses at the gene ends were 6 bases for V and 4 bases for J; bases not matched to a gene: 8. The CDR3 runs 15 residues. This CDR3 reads CASSPSGGPYNEQFF. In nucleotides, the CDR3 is TGTGCCAGCAGCCCGAGCGGGGGCCCATACAATGAGCAGTTCTTC.

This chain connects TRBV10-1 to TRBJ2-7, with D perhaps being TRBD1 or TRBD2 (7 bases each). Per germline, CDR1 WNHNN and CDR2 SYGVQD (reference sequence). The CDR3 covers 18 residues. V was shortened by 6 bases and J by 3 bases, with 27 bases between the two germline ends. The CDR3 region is CASRPMTGPRGVGYEQYF. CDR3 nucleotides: TGCGCCAGCAGACCTATGACAGGGCCACGGGGGGTAGGCTACGAGCAGTACTTC.

In DNA form, the CDR3 reads TGTGCCAGCAGCGTAGAAGGACACAACTACGAGCAGTACTTC. It specifies CASSVEGHNYEQYF. The chain couples TRBV9 to TRBJ2-7, with a tentative D call TRBD1 (5 bases). Germline values: CDR1 SGDLS, CDR2 YYNGEE. The V gene lost 0 bases and the J gene lost 3 bases, with 10 bases spanning the gap. The CDR3 is 14 amino acids.

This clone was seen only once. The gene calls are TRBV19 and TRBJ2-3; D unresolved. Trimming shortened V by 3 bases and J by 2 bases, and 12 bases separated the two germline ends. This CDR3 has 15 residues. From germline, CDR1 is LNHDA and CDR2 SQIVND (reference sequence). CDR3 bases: TGTGCCAGTAGTATGTTAAGGGATCCCACAGATACGCAGTATTTT. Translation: CASSMLRDPTDTQYF.

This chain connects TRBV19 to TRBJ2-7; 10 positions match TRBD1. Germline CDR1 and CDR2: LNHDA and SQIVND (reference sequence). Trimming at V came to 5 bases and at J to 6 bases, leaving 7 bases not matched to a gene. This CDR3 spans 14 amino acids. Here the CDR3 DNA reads TGTGCCAGTAGTCGGGACAGGGGAATGATCGAGCAGTACTTC. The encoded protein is CASSRDRGMIEQYF.

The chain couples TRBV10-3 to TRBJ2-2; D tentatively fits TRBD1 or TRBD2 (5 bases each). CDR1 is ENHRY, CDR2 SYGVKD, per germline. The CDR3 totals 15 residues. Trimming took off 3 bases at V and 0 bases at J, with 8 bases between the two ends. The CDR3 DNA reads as TGTGCCATCAGTGAACGGGGCGCGAACACCGGGGAGCTGTTTTTT. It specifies CAISERGANTGELFF.

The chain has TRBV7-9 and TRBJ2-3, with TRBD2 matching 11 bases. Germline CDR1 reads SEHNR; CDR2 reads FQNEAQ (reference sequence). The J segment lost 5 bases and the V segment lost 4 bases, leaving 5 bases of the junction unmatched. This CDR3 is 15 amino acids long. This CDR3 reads CASSSSGGRGDTQYF. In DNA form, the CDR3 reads TGTGCCAGCAGCTCTAGCGGGGGGCGGGGAGATACGCAGTATTTT. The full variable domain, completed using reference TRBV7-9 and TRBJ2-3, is DTGVSQNPRHKITKRGQNVTFRCDPISEHNRLYWYRQTLGQGPEFLTYFQNEAQLEKSRLLSDRFSAERPKGSFSTLEIQRTEQGDSAMYLCASSSSGGRGDTQYFGPGTRLTVL.

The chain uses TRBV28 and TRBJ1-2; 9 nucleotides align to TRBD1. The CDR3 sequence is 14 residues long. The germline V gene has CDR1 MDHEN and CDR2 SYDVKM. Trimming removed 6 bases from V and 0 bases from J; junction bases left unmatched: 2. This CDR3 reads CASSGQGPNYGYTF. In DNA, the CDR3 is TGTGCCAGCAGCGGACAGGGGCCTAACTATGGCTACACCTTC.

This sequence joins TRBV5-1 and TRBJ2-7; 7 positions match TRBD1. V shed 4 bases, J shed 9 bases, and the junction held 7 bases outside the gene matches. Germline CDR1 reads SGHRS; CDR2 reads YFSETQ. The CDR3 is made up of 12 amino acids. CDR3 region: CASSRDSIWQYF. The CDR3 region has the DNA TGCGCCAGCAGCCGGGACAGTATATGGCAGTACTTC.

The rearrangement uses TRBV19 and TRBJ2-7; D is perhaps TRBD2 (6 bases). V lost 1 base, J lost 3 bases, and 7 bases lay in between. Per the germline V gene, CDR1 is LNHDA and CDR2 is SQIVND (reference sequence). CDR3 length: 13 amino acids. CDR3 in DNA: TGTGCCAGTAGTATAGGGAGGGGCTACGAGCAGTACTTC. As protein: CASSIGRGYEQYF.

CDR3 nucleotide sequence: TGTGCCAGCAGTACCACACTTAACTATGGCTACACCTTC. This encodes CASSTTLNYGYTF. The chain employs TRBV28 and TRBJ1-2, with D unclear. Germline V gene data show CDR1 as MDHEN and CDR2 as SYDVKM. V was cut by 5 bases and J by 1 base, with 8 bases left in between. This CDR3 is built from 13 residues.

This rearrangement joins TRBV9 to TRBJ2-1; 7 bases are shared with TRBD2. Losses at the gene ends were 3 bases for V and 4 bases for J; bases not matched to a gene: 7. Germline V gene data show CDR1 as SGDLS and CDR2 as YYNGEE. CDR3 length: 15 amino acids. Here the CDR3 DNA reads TGTGCCAGCAGCGGGGATTTGCGGGGGTACAATGAGCAGTTCTTC. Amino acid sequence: CASSGDLRGYNEQFF.

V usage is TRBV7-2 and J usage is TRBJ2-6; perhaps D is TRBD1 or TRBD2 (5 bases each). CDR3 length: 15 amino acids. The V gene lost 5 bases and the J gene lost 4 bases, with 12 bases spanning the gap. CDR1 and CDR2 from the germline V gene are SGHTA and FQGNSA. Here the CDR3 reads CASSDGGTGANVLTF. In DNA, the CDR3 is TGTGCCAGCAGCGATGGGGGTACCGGGGCCAACGTCCTGACTTTC. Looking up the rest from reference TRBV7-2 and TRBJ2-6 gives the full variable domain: GAGVSQSPSNKVTEKGKDVELRCDPISGHTALYWYRQSLGQGLEFLIYFQGNSAPDKSGLPSDRFSAERTGGSVSTLTIQRTQQEDSAVYLCASSDGGTGANVLTFGAGSRLTVL.

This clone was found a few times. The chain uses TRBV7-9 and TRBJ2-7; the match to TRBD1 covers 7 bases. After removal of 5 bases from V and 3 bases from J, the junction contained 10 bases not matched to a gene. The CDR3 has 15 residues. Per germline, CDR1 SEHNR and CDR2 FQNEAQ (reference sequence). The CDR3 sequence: CASSARDSLFYEQYF. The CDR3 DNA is TGTGCCAGCAGCGCACGGGACAGTTTGTTCTACGAGCAGTACTTC.

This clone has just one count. In nucleotides, the CDR3 is TGCGCCAGCAGCCAATTCCCCGCTAGCGGGGGGGCCGAGGGAGAGACCCAGTACTTC. Its translation is CASSQFPASGGAEGETQYF. The gene calls are TRBV4-3 and TRBJ2-5; 12 nucleotides agree with TRBD2. CDR3 length equals 19 residues. The ends lost 2 bases at V and 4 bases at J; junction bases unmatched: 14. Per germline, CDR1 LGHNA and CDR2 YSLEER.

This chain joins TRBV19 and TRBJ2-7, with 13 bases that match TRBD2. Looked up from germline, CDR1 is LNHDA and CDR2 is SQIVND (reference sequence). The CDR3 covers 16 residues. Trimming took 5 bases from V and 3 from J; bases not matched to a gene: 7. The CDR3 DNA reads TGTGCCAGTAGTGTGGGGACTAGCGGGGCGGTCTACGAGCAGTACTTC. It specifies CASSVGTSGAVYEQYF. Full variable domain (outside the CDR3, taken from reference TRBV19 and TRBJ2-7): DGGITQSPKYLFRKEGQNVTLSCEQNLNHDAMYWYRQDPGQGLRLIYYSQIVNDFQKGDIAEGYSVSREKKESFPLTVTSAQKNPTAFYLCASSVGTSGAVYEQYFGPGTRLTVT.

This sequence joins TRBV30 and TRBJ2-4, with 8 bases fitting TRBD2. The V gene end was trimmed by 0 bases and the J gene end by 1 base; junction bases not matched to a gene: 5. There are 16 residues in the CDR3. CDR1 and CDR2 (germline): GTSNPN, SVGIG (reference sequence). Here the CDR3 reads CAWSVPGGVAKNIQYF. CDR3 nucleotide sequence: TGTGCCTGGAGTGTACCCGGGGGGGTGGCCAAAAACATTCAGTACTTC.

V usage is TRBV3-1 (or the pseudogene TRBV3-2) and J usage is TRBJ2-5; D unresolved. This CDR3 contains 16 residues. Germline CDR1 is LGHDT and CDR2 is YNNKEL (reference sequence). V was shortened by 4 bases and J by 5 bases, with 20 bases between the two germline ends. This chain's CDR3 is CASSPLGRIAWETQYF. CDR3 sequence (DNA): TGTGCCAGCAGCCCCCTCGGACGTATAGCTTGGGAGACCCAGTACTTC.

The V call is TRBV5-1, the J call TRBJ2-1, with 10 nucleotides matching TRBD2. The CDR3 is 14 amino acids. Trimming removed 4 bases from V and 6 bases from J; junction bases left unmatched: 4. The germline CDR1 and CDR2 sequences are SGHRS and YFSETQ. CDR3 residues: CASSQSGGANEQFF. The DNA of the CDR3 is TGCGCCAGCAGCCAAAGCGGGGGGGCCAATGAGCAGTTCTTC.

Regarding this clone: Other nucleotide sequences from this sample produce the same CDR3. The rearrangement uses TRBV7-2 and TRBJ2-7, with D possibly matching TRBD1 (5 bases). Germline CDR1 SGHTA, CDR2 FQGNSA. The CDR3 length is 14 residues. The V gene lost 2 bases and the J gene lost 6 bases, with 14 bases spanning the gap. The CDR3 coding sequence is TGTGCCAGCAGCTTAAGGGGTAGTTGGGGCGAGCAGTACTTC. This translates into CASSLRGSWGEQYF.

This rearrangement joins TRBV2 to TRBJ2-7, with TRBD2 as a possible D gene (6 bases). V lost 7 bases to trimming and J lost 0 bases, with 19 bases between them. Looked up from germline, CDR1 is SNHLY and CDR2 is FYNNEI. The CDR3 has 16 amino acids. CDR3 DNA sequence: TGTGCCAGCAATACCGAAGCTAGCGCGAACTCCTACGAGCAGTACTTC. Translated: CASNTEASANSYEQYF.

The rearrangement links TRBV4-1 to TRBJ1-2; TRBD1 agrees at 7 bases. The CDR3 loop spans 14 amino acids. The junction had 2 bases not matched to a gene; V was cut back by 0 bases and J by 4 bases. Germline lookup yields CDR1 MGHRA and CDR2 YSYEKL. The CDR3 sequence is CASSQDGTVYGYTF. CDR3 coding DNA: TGCGCCAGCAGCCAAGACGGGACAGTCTATGGCTACACCTTC.

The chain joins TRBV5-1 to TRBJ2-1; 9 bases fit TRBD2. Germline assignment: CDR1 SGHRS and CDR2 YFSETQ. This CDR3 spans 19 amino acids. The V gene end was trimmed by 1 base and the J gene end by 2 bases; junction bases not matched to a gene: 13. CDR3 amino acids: CASSLQDLAGGYTYNEQFF. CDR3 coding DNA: TGCGCCAGCAGCTTGCAGGATTTGGCGGGGGGGTATACCTACAATGAGCAGTTCTTC.

CDR3 coding DNA: TGTGCCAGCAGCTTAGCGCGCAGAAGGACAACTAATGAAAAACTGTTTTTT. The encoded protein is CASSLARRRTTNEKLFF. The chain joins TRBV7-8 to TRBJ1-4; D is ambiguous. The CDR3 is 17 residues long. Germline assignment: CDR1 SGHVS and CDR2 FQNEAQ. Between the trimmed V and J ends, which lost 0 bases and 0 bases, there was a span of 11 bases.

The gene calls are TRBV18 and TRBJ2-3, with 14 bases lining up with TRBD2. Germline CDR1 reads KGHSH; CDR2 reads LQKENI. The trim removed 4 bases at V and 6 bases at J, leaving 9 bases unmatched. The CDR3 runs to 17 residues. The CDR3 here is CASSLRLAGGPWDTQYF. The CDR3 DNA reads TGTGCCAGCTCACTCAGACTAGCGGGGGGGCCTTGGGATACGCAGTATTTT.

The DNA for the CDR3 is TGTGCCAGCAGCTCTACAGGGATGAGAGAGACCCAGTACTTC. It translates to CASSSTGMRETQYF. V gene TRBV5-6 combines with J gene TRBJ2-5, with a weak D call TRBD1 (6 bases). Germline values: CDR1 SGHDT, CDR2 YYEEEE. The CDR3 has 14 amino acids. V was pared by 3 bases and J by 4 bases, with 13 bases between.

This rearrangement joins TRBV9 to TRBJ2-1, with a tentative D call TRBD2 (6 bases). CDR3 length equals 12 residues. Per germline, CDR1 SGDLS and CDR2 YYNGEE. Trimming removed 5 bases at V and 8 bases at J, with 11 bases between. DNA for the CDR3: TGTGCCAGCAGTACCGGGGGAGATGAGCAGTTCTTC. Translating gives CASSTGGDEQFF.

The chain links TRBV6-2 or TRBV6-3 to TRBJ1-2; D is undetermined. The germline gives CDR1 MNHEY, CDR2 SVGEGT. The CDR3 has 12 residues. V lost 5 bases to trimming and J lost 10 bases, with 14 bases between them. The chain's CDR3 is CASSNPLDHYTF. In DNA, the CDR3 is TGTGCCAGCAGTAACCCCCTGGACCACTACACCTTC.

CDR3 protein: CASSLGGDRGSIAKNIQYF. The DNA of the CDR3 is TGTGCCAGCAGTTTGGGCGGGGACAGGGGGTCCATAGCCAAAAACATTCAGTACTTC. The V and J genes are TRBV27 and TRBJ2-4, with TRBD1 matching over 11 bases. The CDR3 is 19 amino acids. Trimming at V came to 3 bases and at J to 0 bases, leaving 10 bases not matched to a gene. Germline-derived CDR1 and CDR2 are MNHEY and SMNVEV (reference sequence).

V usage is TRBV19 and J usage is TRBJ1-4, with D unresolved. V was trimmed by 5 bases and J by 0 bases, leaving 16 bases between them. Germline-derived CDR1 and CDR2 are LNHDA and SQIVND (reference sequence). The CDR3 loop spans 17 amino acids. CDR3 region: CASSFTGHYSTNEKLFF. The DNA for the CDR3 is TGTGCCAGTAGTTTCACCGGGCACTATTCAACTAATGAAAAACTGTTTTTT.